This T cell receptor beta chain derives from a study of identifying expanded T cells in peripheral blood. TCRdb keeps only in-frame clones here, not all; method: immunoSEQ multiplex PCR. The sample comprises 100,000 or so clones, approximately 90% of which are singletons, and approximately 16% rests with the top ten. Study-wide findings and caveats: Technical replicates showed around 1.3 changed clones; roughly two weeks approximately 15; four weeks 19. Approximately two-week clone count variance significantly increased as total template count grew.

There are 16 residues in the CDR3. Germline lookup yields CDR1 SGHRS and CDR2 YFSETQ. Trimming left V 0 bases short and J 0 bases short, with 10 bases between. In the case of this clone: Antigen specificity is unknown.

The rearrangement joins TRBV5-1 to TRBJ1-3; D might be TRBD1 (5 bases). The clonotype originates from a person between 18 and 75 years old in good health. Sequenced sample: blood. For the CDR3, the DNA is TGCGCCAGCAGCTTGGATGGGGACCCCTCTGGAAACACCATATATTTT. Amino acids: CASSLDGDPSGNTIYF.